This T cell receptor beta chain was recorded in a study of identifying expanded T cells in peripheral blood. The study's findings and limits: Variance in clone template counts between approximately two-week samples significantly increased with total template count across all healthy donors. Technical replicates showed approximately 1.2 changed clones; about 2 weeks 15 to 20; four weeks 19.

The repertoire was sequenced with immunoSEQ multiplex PCR; TCRdb's copy has only in-frame clones and lacks some. Of 58,000 or so clones in the sample, about four fifths were seen once. A remark on this clone: What it recognizes is unknown.

V gave up 5 bases and J gave up 5 bases; unmatched junction bases: 1. CDR1 is SEHNR, CDR2 FQNEAQ, per germline (reference sequence). This CDR3 is built from 14 residues. During the collection period, no donor immune events like infections were recorded. The chain combines TRBV7-9 with TRBJ1-6; 9 nucleotides align to TRBD1. This clonotype was sampled from a person aged 18 to 70 in good health. The sample consisted of blood. CDR3 loop: CASSGDRDNSPLHF. The CDR3 DNA reads as TGTGCCAGCAGCGGGGACAGGGATAATTCACCCCTCCACTTT.